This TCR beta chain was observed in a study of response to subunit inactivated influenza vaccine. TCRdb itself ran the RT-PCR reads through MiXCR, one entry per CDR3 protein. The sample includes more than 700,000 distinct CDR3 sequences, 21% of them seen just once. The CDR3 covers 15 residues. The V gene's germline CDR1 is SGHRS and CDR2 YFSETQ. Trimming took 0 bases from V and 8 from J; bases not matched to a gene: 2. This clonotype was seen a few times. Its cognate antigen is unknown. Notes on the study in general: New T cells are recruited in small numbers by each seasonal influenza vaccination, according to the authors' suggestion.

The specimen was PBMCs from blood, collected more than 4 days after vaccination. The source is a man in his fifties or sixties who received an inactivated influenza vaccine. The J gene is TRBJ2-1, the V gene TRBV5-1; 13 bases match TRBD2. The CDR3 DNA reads TGCGCCAGCAGCTTGGCCACTAGCGGGAGGGATGAGCAGTTCTTC. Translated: CASSLATSGRDEQFF.